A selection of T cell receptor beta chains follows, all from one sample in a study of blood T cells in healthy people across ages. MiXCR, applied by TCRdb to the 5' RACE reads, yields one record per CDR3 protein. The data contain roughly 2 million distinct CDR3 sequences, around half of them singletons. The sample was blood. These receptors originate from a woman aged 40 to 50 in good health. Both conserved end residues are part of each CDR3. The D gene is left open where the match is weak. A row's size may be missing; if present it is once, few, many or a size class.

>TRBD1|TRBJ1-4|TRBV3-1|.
TGTGCCAGCAGCCCCCAACAGGGGGGTCTTAATGAAAAACTGTTTTTT
CASSPQQGGLNEKLFF
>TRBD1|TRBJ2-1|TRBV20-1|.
TGCAGTGCCGTTGACAGGGGGTACAATGAGCAGTTCTTC
CSAVDRGYNEQFF
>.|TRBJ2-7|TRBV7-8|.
TGTGCCAGCAGCTTAGAAGGGGGCGGGGTAAGCTCCTACGAGCAGTACTTC
CASSLEGGGVSSYEQYF
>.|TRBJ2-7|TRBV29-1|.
TGCAGCGTTTCTTTGTGGGGGACGGGTCCCTACGAGCAGTACTTC
CSVSLWGTGPYEQYF
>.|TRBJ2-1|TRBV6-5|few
TGTGCCAGCAGTCCCACCTGGACAGTCTACAATGAGCAGTTCTTC
CASSPTWTVYNEQFF
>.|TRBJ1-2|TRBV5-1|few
TGCGCCAGCAGCTACGGGTCGATCTATGGCTACACCTTC
CASSYGSIYGYTF
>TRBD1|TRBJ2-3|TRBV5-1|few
TGCGCCAGCAGTTTCAACGGACAGGGGGCATTAGATACGCAGTATTTT
CASSFNGQGALDTQYF
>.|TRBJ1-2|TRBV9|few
TGTGCCAGCAGCGGGGTCCTCTGGCAGGGTAACTATGGCTACACCTTC
CASSGVLWQGNYGYTF
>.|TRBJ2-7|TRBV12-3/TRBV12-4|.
TGTGCCAGCAGTTTTTCGGCCAGGGGGGGCTACGAGCAGTACTTC
CASSFSARGGYEQYF
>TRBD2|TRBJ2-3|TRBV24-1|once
TGTGCCACCAGTGTGCTAGCGGGGGGGGGCACAGATACGCAGTATTTT
CATSVLAGGGTDTQYF
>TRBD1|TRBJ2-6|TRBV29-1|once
TGCAGCGCCTACCGGGACAGGGGGCGAGAAGCGGCCAACGTCCTGACTTTC
CSAYRDRGREAANVLTF
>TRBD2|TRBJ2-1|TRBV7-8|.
TGTGCCAGCAGCTTATCGGGACTAGCGGGGGGGGAGCAGTTCTTC
CASSLSGLAGGEQFF
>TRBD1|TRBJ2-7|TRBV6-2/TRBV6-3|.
TGTGCCAGCACTACAGGGGGGAGCTCCTACGAGCAGTACTTC
CASTTGGSSYEQYF
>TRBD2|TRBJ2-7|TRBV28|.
TGTGCCAGCAGCTTTGGACTAGCGGGGGCCAGGGGCTACGAGCAGTACTTC
CASSFGLAGARGYEQYF
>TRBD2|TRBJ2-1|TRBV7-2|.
TGTGCCAGCAGCTTACGGCCCGCGGGGGCGGGGGGCACCAATGAGCAGTTCTTC
CASSLRPAGAGGTNEQFF
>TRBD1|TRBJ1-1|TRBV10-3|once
TGTGCCATCAGTGAGTCGTACAGGGGGACTGAAGCTTTCTTT
CAISESYRGTEAFF
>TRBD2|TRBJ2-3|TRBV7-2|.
TGTGCCAGCCGCGGGGGGACTAGCGGGGGGGGTTACACAGATACGCAGTATTTT
CASRGGTSGGGYTDTQYF
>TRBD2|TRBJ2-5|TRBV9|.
TGTGCCAGCAGCGTAGGGTGGACTAGCGGGGGCCCGAGAGAGACCCAGTACTTC
CASSVGWTSGGPRETQYF
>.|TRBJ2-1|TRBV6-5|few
TGTGCCAGCAGGTCTGCCTACAATGAGCAGTTCTTC
CASRSAYNEQFF
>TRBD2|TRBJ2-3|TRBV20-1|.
TGCAGTGCTAGAGGGTTCGCTAGCGGTAGCACAGATACGCAGTATTTT
CSARGFASGSTDTQYF
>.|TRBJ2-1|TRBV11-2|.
TGTGCCAGCAGCTTAGGGTTGGTTGAGCAGTTCTTC
CASSLGLVEQFF
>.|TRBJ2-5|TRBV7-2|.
TGTGCCAGCAGCATAGGGAGGACAGACCAAGAGACCCAGTACTTC
CASSIGRTDQETQYF
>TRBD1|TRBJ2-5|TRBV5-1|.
TGCGCCAGCAGCAAAGGACAGGCGGGTGAGACCCAGTACTTC
CASSKGQAGETQYF
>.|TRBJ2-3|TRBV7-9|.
TGTGCCAGCAGCTCCATCGTTTTGTTGGGCACAGATACGCAGTATTTT
CASSSIVLLGTDTQYF
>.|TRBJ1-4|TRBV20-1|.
TGCAGTGCCCAAAGCTTGAATGAAAAACTGTTTTTT
CSAQSLNEKLFF
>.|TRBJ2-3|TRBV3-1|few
TGTGCCAGCAGGTCCGGATCCTACTCTAGCACAGATACGCAGTATTTT
CASRSGSYSSTDTQYF
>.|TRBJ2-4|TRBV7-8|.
TGTGCCAGCAGCCCCGGGCGGTGGGAGCAGTACTTC
CASSPGRWEQYF
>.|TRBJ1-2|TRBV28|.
TGTGCCAGCAGTTTAGGCGTGGGGTCAGAGATAATCTATGGCTACACCTTC
CASSLGVGSEIIYGYTF
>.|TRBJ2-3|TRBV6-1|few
TGTGCCAGCAGTGAATCGATCGGGGGGCGGACAGATACGCAGTATTTT
CASSESIGGRTDTQYF
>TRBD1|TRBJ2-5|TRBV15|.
TGTGCCACGCAAGTGACAGGGGCCCAAGAGACCCAGTACTTC
CATQVTGAQETQYF
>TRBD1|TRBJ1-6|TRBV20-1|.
TGCAGTGCTATCCGGGACAGGGAAAATTCACCCCTCCACTTT
CSAIRDRENSPLHF
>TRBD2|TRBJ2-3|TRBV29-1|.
TGCAGCGTTTCCTACCTAGCGGGGGGGCCGATAGACACAGATACGCAGTATTTT
CSVSYLAGGPIDTDTQYF
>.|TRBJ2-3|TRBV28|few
TGTGCCAGCAGGGCGGGCTCCCCAGATACGCAGTATTTT
CASRAGSPDTQYF
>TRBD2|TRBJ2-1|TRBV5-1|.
TGCGCCAGCAGCCCCCGGGGGGGAGTAGGCTACAATGAGCAGTTCTTC
CASSPRGGVGYNEQFF
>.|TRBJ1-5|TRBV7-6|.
TGTGCCAGCAGCCCAAAAGGAGGTGTTACCCAGCCCCAGCATTTT
CASSPKGGVTQPQHF
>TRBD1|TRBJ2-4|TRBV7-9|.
TGTGCCAGCAGAAAAAGGGACAGGGGGACCGAAAAGCAGTACTTC
CASRKRDRGTEKQYF
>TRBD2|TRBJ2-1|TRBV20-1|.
TGCAGTGCTAGAATCGGGGGGACGTCCATGAATGAGCAGTTCTTC
CSARIGGTSMNEQFF
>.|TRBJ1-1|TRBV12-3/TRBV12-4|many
TGTGCCAGCAGTTTTTCGGGGGCGAACACTGAAGCTTTCTTT
CASSFSGANTEAFF
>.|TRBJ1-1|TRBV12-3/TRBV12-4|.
TGTGCCAGCAGTTTCCCCACAATCGGGAGCACTGAAGCTTTCTTT
CASSFPTIGSTEAFF
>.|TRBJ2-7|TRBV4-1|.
TGCGCCAGCAGCCAAGCAGGGGTTCCGACCTACGAGCAGTACTTC
CASSQAGVPTYEQYF
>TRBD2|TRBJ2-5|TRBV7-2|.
TGTGCCAGCAGCTTGGGCAGCGGGGGAGGGCAAGAGACCCAGTACTTC
CASSLGSGGGQETQYF
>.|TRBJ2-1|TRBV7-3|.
TGTGCCAGCAGCCGGGGAGCTGGGGTCAATGAGCAGTTCTTC
CASSRGAGVNEQFF
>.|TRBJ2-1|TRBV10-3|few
TGTGCCATCAGTGCACACGGAGACAGGTTTGTCTACAATGAGCAGTTCTTC
CAISAHGDRFVYNEQFF
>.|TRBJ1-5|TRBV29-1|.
TGCAGCGTTCTGGATAGCAATCAGCCCCAGCATTTT
CSVLDSNQPQHF
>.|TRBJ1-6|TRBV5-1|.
TGCGCCAGCAGCTTGGGAGCAGGAACGAATTCACCCCTCCACTTT
CASSLGAGTNSPLHF
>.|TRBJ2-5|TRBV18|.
TGTGCCAGCAGAAAAAGGGGTAACCAAGAGACCCAGTACTTC
CASRKRGNQETQYF
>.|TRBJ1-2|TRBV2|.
TGTGCCAGCAGGGAGGGGAGAACTAACTATGGCTACACCTTC
CASREGRTNYGYTF
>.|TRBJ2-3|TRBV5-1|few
TGCGCCAGCAGCTTGGCCACCGCCGGCCCAGATACGCAGTATTTT
CASSLATAGPDTQYF
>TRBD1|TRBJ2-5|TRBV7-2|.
TGTGCCAGCAGCTTAAGACAGGGGAAGACCCAGTACTTC
CASSLRQGKTQYF
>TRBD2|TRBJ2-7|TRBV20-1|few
TGCAGTGTGGCACTAGCGGGGGTTAACTCCTACGAGCAGTACTTC
CSVALAGVNSYEQYF
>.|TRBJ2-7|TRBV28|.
TGTGCCAGCGCCGGGGGGCTTAGAAGCTACGAGCAGTACTTC
CASAGGLRSYEQYF
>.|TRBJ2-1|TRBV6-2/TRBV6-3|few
TGTGCCAGCACCTCAACGACCGGTGAGCAGTTCTTC
CASTSTTGEQFF
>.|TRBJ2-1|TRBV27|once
TGTGCCAGCAGTTTATTAGGGGGTATCCGTCAAGAGACCCAGTTCTTC
CASSLLGGIRQETQFF
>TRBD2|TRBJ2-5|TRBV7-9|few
TGTGCCAGCAGCTTAGGGTCGACGGGGGGACAAGAGACCCAGTACTTC
CASSLGSTGGQETQYF
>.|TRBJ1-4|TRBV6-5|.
TGTGCCAGCAGTTACAACGGAATGCTTAATGAAAAACTGTTTTTT
CASSYNGMLNEKLFF
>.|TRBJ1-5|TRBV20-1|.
TGCAGTGCTGGGGGGCAGCCGGGCGAAGTCAATCAGCCCCAGCATTTT
CSAGGQPGEVNQPQHF
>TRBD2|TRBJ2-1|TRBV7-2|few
TGTGCCAGCAGCTCGGGACTAGCGGGGGGGGACAATGAGCAGTTCTTC
CASSSGLAGGDNEQFF